What follows is one T cell receptor (beta chain) and its context. Its antigen is undetermined. The sample comes from a study of PD-L1 blockade in urothelial cancer. Turning to the study itself: Among blood samples, the median T cell count was approximately 150,000.

Germline-derived CDR1 and CDR2 are SQVTM and ANQGSEA. The CDR3 covers 13 residues. V lost 6 bases to trimming and J lost 5 bases, with 16 bases between them. Study results and limitations: Those with durable benefit had larger increases in tumor-associated blood clones at 3 weeks.

Time point meaning: peripheral blood 6 weeks after treatment start. Patients had locally advanced or metastatic urothelial carcinoma. Sequencing was performed with immunoSEQ multiplex PCR; in TCRdb, only in-frame clones are kept and a portion is missing. The table lists roughly 120,000 clones, more than 85% of them singletons. The TCR was taken from a man in his 60s with urothelial cancer. The chain is built from TRBV29-1 and TRBJ1-1; D perhaps matches TRBD1 (6 bases). The material was PBMCs, obtained around atezolizumab (anti-PD-L1) treatment. The CDR3 bases are TGCAGCGTACCAGGGGAAGGCTGGACTGAAGCTTTCTTT. This encodes CSVPGEGWTEAFF. The full variable domain, with the rest looked up from reference TRBV29-1 and TRBJ1-1, is SAVISQKPSRDICQRGTSLTIQCQVDSQVTMMFWYRQQPGQSLTLIATANQGSEATYESGFVIDKFPISRPNLTFSTLTVSNMSPEDSSIYLCSVPGEGWTEAFFGQGTRLTVV.